Each of the 14 T cell receptor beta chains below was sequenced from the same sample in a study of CD8 T cells in Susac syndrome. With random hexamers, roughly 0.45 to 1 ug RNA was reverse transcribed. TCRdb fed the immunoSEQ multiplex PCR reads into MiXCR, producing one record per CDR3 protein. The data contain 100,000 to 150,000 distinct CDR3 sequences, around 96% of them seen just once; the ten biggest clones take up under 0.095%. The sequencing sample was made of CD4+ T cells from PBMCs. Receptor source: a human donor in good health.

This chain connects TRBV7-2 to TRBJ2-1; D gene unclear. The V and J ends lost 1 base and 0 bases respectively, with 7 bases between them. The CDR3 has 15 amino acids. Germline-derived CDR1 and CDR2 are SGHTA and FQGNSA. The CDR3 protein is CASSLGWSSYNEQFF. In DNA, the CDR3 is TGTGCCAGCAGCTTAGGATGGTCCTCCTACAATGAGCAGTTCTTC.

The rearrangement links TRBV5-1 to TRBJ2-7, with D maybe TRBD1 (5 bases). The V gene's germline CDR1 is SGHRS and CDR2 YFSETQ. CDR3 length: 14 amino acids. Trimming cost V 4 bases and J 6 bases, with 17 bases left between them. CDR3 loop: CASSLGAIRSEQYF. As DNA, the CDR3 is TGCGCCAGCAGCCTAGGGGCAATCCGGAGCGAGCAGTACTTC.

The chain combines TRBV14 with TRBJ1-1; D call uncertain. The CDR3 sequence is 12 residues long. The V gene lost 6 bases and the J gene lost 8 bases, with 13 bases spanning the gap. Germline lookup yields CDR1 SGHDN and CDR2 FVKESK. The CDR3 DNA is TGTGCCAGCAGTCGATACAGACTGGAAGCTTTCTTT. Translating gives CASSRYRLEAFF.

This clonotype was seen a single time. The J gene is TRBJ2-3, the V gene TRBV3-1, with 7 bases that match TRBD2. V dropped 1 base and J dropped 1; count of bases not matched to a gene: 17. The CDR3 is 20 residues long. The germline CDR1 and CDR2 sequences are LGHDT and YNNKEL (reference sequence). CDR3 DNA: TGTGCCAGCAGCCAAGTTTGGGGAGGGAAGAGGGCCTGGGGCACAGATACGCAGTATTTT. Its translation: CASSQVWGGKRAWGTDTQYF.

This clonotype was observed once. The chain couples TRBV30 to TRBJ1-1; D not resolved. Germline assignment: CDR1 GTSNPN and CDR2 SVGIG (reference sequence). Trimming shortened V by 0 bases and J by 2 bases, and 10 bases separated the two germline ends. The CDR3 runs to 14 residues. In nucleotides, the CDR3 is TGTGCCTGGAGTGTAAATGGAATTAACACTGAAGCTTTCTTT. Protein product: CAWSVNGINTEAFF. The whole variable domain, filled in from reference TRBV30 and TRBJ1-1, reads SQTIHQWPATLVQPVGSPLSLECTVEGTSNPNLYWYRQAAGRGLQLLFYSVGIGQISSEVPQNLSASRPQDRQFILSSKKLLLSDSGFYLCAWSVNGINTEAFFGQGTRLTVV.

This chain connects TRBV20-1 to TRBJ1-5, with a tentative D call TRBD1 (6 bases). Trimming took off 6 bases at V and 11 bases at J, with 14 bases between the two ends. Germline V gene sequence: CDR1 DFQATT, CDR2 SNEGSKA (reference sequence). This CDR3 is built from 11 residues. CDR3 sequence (DNA): TGCAGTGCGTACAGGGATAGGTCCCAGCATTTT. It translates to CSAYRDRSQHF.

The chain recombines TRBV20-1 with TRBJ2-3; 14 bases are shared with TRBD2. Germline loops: CDR1 DFQATT, CDR2 SNEGSKA (reference sequence). V gave up 3 bases and J gave up 4 bases; unmatched junction bases: 3. This CDR3 has 15 amino acids. The CDR3 loop is CSARGLAGESDTQYF. The CDR3 DNA is TGCAGTGCTAGGGGACTAGCGGGAGAATCAGATACGCAGTATTTT.

The chain joins TRBV6-5 to TRBJ2-1; 8 nucleotides line up with TRBD2. The CDR3 runs to 16 residues. With V trimmed by 0 bases and J by 13 bases, 14 bases remained unmatched. Germline V lookup: CDR1 MNHEY, CDR2 SVGAGI. The CDR3 bases are TGTGCCAGCAGTTACTCGATAGGCGTTAGCGGGATGAAACAGTTCTTC. Translation gives CASSYSIGVSGMKQFF.

The gene calls are TRBV27 and TRBJ2-7; 10 nucleotides line up with TRBD1. Germline assignment: CDR1 MNHEY and CDR2 SMNVEV (reference sequence). Trimming removed 11 bases from V and 3 bases from J; junction bases left unmatched: 4. This CDR3 is 12 amino acids long. This chain's CDR3 is CASRTGGYEQYF. In DNA form, the CDR3 reads TGTGCCTCACGGACAGGGGGCTACGAGCAGTACTTC.

The table lists this clonotype with a count of one. The gene calls are TRBV2 and TRBJ1-4; tentative D call: TRBD1 (5 bases). CDR1 and CDR2 from the germline V gene are SNHLY and FYNNEI. The V end lost 2 bases, the J end lost 5 bases, and 12 bases lay between the germline ends. The CDR3 has 15 amino acids. The CDR3 region is CASSETTESNEKLFF. The CDR3 DNA follows: TGTGCCAGCAGTGAAACGACAGAGTCAAATGAAAAACTGTTTTTT.

The V call is TRBV29-1, the J call TRBJ1-1; D call uncertain. V was pared by 3 bases and J by 8 bases, with 13 bases between. This CDR3 is 12 amino acids long. The V gene's germline CDR1 is SQVTM and CDR2 ANQGSEA. In DNA form, the CDR3 reads TGCAGCGTTGATTCACTAGGGAGGGAAGCTTTCTTT. Its protein is CSVDSLGREAFF.

This clonotype was found once. The chain couples TRBV10-3 to TRBJ2-1, with D perhaps assigned TRBD1 or TRBD2 (5 bases each). Trimming took off 6 bases at V and 6 bases at J, with 18 bases between the two ends. The CDR3 extends over 15 amino acids. Germline V CDR1 and CDR2: ENHRY, SYGVKD. The CDR3 sequence is CAISGTSERFNEQFF. CDR3 nucleotide sequence: TGTGCCATCAGCGGGACCTCGGAAAGGTTCAATGAGCAGTTCTTC.

As for this clonotype: At one end, the junction sequence differs from germline, possibly due to a read error. V and J are TRBV7-2 and TRBJ2-7, with a tentative D call TRBD2 (6 bases). The CDR3 consists of 16 residues. Germline V gives CDR1 SGHTA, CDR2 FQGNSA. The CDR3 nucleotides read TGCGCCAGCAGCCCCGGGACGTCGGGGGTCGGCTACGAGCAGTACTTC. Protein product: CASSPGTSGVGYEQYF.

The CDR3 nucleotides read TGTGCCAGTGTACCGGGACTAGCGGCGAGGAATGAGCAGTTCTTC. This translates into CASVPGLAARNEQFF. The rearrangement joins TRBV6-1 to TRBJ2-1; 11 nucleotides line up with TRBD2. Looked up from germline, CDR1 is MNHNS and CDR2 is SASEGT. The CDR3 runs to 15 residues. V was pared by 9 bases and J by 7 bases, with 11 bases of the junction left unmatched.